The 30 T cell receptor beta chains listed next were all sequenced from one sample in a study of blood T cell repertoires in COVID-19. Produced via immunoSEQ multiplex PCR; TCRdb's table is partial and in-frame only. In the table there are a few hundred thousand clones, approximately 91% of which are singletons. Sequencing input: PBMCs or T cells enriched from blood (not recorded which). These receptors all come from a woman in her thirties or forties who had been exposed to COVID-19.

The rearrangement links TRBV5-8 to TRBJ1-1; D unclear. CDR3 size: 13 residues. Germline CDR1 reads SGHTS; CDR2 reads YDEGEE. V was shortened by 3 bases and J by 0 bases, with 6 bases between the two germline ends. DNA of the CDR3: TGTGCCAGCAGCTCGCCAGTGAACACTGAAGCTTTCTTT. Its translation is CASSSPVNTEAFF.

CDR3 amino acids: CASSQRASTGELFF. The CDR3 DNA reads TGCGCCAGCAGTCAGAGGGCCAGCACCGGGGAGCTGTTTTTT. This sequence joins TRBV10-1 and TRBJ2-2; a possible D gene is TRBD2 (5 bases). Germline-derived CDR1 and CDR2 are WNHNN and SYGVQD (reference sequence). This CDR3 contains 14 residues. V was pared by 5 bases and J by 4 bases, with 11 bases between.

The CDR3: CASSTSNEQYF. The CDR3 region has the DNA TGCGCCAGCAGTACTAGCAACGAGCAGTACTTC. The chain joins TRBV10-2 to TRBJ2-7; D perhaps matches TRBD2 (6 bases). Trimming pared 5 bases from V and 5 bases from J, leaving 7 bases between. This CDR3 is built from 11 residues. Germline CDR1 WSHSY, CDR2 SAAADI.

Note on this clone: The sample holds other DNA sequences that translate to the same CDR3. V is TRBV24-1 and J is TRBJ1-2, with 7 bases identical to TRBD1. After removal of 2 bases from V and 8 bases from J, the junction contained 4 bases not matched to a gene. The germline CDR1 and CDR2 sequences are KGHDR and SFDVKD. This CDR3 has 13 amino acids. Written as DNA, the CDR3 is TGTGCCACCAGTGATTACGACAGGGACGGCTACACCTTC. Translated: CATSDYDRDGYTF.

The CDR3 loop reads CASSLGRGDTGELFF. DNA for the CDR3: TGTGCCAGCAGTTTAGGCAGGGGCGACACCGGGGAGCTGTTTTTT. The V call is TRBV27, the J call TRBJ2-2; possibly TRBD1 for D (6 bases). Trimming shortened V by 2 bases and J by 3 bases, and 10 bases separated the two germline ends. The CDR3 is 15 amino acids. Per the germline V gene, CDR1 is MNHEY and CDR2 is SMNVEV (reference sequence).

The chain is built from TRBV5-1 and TRBJ1-6, with 7 bases identical to TRBD1. The ends lost 4 bases at V and 5 bases at J; junction bases unmatched: 6. The CDR3 covers 15 residues. Germline CDR1 is SGHRS and CDR2 is YFSETQ. CDR3 residues: CASSRTGENNSPLHF. CDR3 in DNA: TGCGCCAGCAGCCGAACAGGGGAGAATAATTCACCCCTCCACTTT.

The chain links TRBV6-5 to TRBJ1-1; D unclear. Germline-derived CDR1 and CDR2 are MNHEY and SVGAGI. The germline V and J ends were trimmed by 5 bases and 4 bases, with 17 bases remaining between them. The CDR3 contains 15 residues. The CDR3 loop is CASSTRSSPATEAFF. CDR3 in DNA: TGTGCCAGCAGTACCCGGTCCTCCCCTGCCACTGAAGCTTTCTTT.

The chain recombines TRBV27 with TRBJ2-1; TRBD1 matches 7 bases. The CDR3 runs to 14 residues. Germline CDR1 and CDR2: MNHEY and SMNVEV (reference sequence). The V gene end was trimmed by 6 bases and the J gene end by 9 bases; junction bases not matched to a gene: 11. The CDR3: CASSSDRVQSEQFF. The CDR3 region has the DNA TGTGCCAGCAGCTCCGACAGGGTCCAGAGTGAGCAGTTCTTC.

The chain has TRBV10-3 and TRBJ1-1; D might be TRBD1 (5 bases). V dropped 6 bases and J dropped 0 bases, with 8 bases sitting between them. Germline CDR1 ENHRY, CDR2 SYGVKD. The length of the CDR3 is 13 residues. The CDR3 region is CAISLTVNTEAFF. Written as DNA, the CDR3 is TGTGCCATCAGCCTGACAGTGAACACTGAAGCTTTCTTT.

V usage is TRBV5-4 and J usage is TRBJ2-2; D may be TRBD2 (5 bases). CDR1 and CDR2 from the germline V gene are SGHNT and YYREEE (reference sequence). The CDR3 extends over 16 amino acids. Trimming left V 4 bases short and J 0 bases short, with 13 bases between. In DNA form, the CDR3 reads TGTGCCAGCAGCCGGGAACTCTACGCGAACACCGGGGAGCTGTTTTTT. Protein sequence: CASSRELYANTGELFF.

V and J are TRBV9 and TRBJ1-5; D gene unclear. The germline gives CDR1 SGDLS, CDR2 YYNGEE. Between the trimmed V and J ends, which lost 4 bases and 11 bases, there was a span of 16 bases. The CDR3 runs to 13 residues. The CDR3, as DNA: TGTGCCAGCAGCTACAAAGACGGAGGGACCCAGCATTTT. Protein product: CASSYKDGGTQHF.

The V call is TRBV9, the J call TRBJ2-3; tentative D call: TRBD2 (7 bases). The germline CDR1 and CDR2 sequences are SGDLS and YYNGEE. The CDR3 length is 17 residues. V was pared by 0 bases and J by 3 bases, with 17 bases between. CDR3 amino acids: CASSVVFGGRSTDTQYF. The DNA of the CDR3 is TGTGCCAGCAGCGTAGTGTTCGGGGGGCGGTCGACAGATACGCAGTATTTT.

This chain uses TRBV27 with TRBJ1-1; no firm D call. The germline V gene encodes CDR1 MNHEY and CDR2 SMNVEV (reference sequence). Trimming left V 0 bases short and J 3 bases short, with 8 bases between. The CDR3 has 14 amino acids. The CDR3, as DNA: TGTGCCAGCAGTTTATCCCCGGGTCACACTGAAGCTTTCTTT. This translates into CASSLSPGHTEAFF.

A single count supports this clone. V and J are TRBV18 and TRBJ1-6; 10 bases align to TRBD1. CDR1 is KGHSH, CDR2 LQKENI, per germline. This CDR3 has 16 amino acids. The trim removed 2 bases at V and 8 bases at J, leaving 6 bases unmatched. CDR3 in amino acids: CASSPLGTGDYSPLHF. The CDR3 DNA follows: TGTGCCAGCTCACCATTAGGGACAGGGGACTATTCACCCCTCCACTTT.

The chain carries TRBV4-1 and TRBJ1-1; D is unresolved. V lost 4 bases to trimming and J lost 1 base, with 10 bases between them. CDR1 MGHRA and CDR2 YSYEKL come from the germline V gene. The CDR3 length is 14 residues. The CDR3 loop is CASSPAGGNTEAFF. The DNA of the CDR3 is TGCGCCAGCAGCCCCGCGGGAGGGAACACTGAAGCTTTCTTT.

The chain is built from TRBV9 and TRBJ1-4; TRBD1 might be the D (6 bases). The CDR3 length is 15 residues. The V gene's germline CDR1 is SGDLS and CDR2 YYNGEE. V lost 1 base and J 7 bases, leaving 14 bases between the germline ends. The CDR3 spells CASSVRTGISEKLFF. CDR3 sequence (DNA): TGTGCCAGCAGCGTACGAACAGGGATATCTGAAAAACTGTTTTTT.

The chain links TRBV19 to TRBJ2-1; 13 bases fit TRBD2. V lost 6 bases and J lost 3; bases outside the gene matches: 8. The CDR3 loop spans 17 amino acids. Per germline, CDR1 LNHDA and CDR2 SQIVND (reference sequence). The CDR3 DNA reads TGTGCCAGTAGACAGGAGACTAGCGGGGGGTACTACAATGAGCAGTTCTTC. This translates into CASRQETSGGYYNEQFF.

This clone was recorded once. The gene calls are TRBV29-1 and TRBJ1-1, with 7 bases matching TRBD1. CDR1 and CDR2 from the germline V gene are SQVTM and ANQGSEA. The V segment lost 3 bases and the J segment 3 bases; nucleotides outside the gene matches: 7. The CDR3 is 14 residues long. The CDR3 DNA reads TGCAGCGTTGAGAGGAGGGGGCGGGACACTGAAGCTTTCTTT. Translated, it gives CSVERRGRDTEAFF.

This chain links TRBV10-1 with TRBJ2-2; D is unclear. There are 14 residues in the CDR3. With 6 bases removed from V and 2 bases from J, the gap between germline ends came to 10 bases. Germline CDR1 reads WNHNN; CDR2 reads SYGVQD (reference sequence). Here the CDR3 reads CASRATLNTGELFF. Here the CDR3 DNA reads TGCGCCAGCAGGGCAACCTTAAACACCGGGGAGCTGTTTTTT.

The chain couples TRBV24-1 to TRBJ2-7; tentatively, D is TRBD2 (6 bases). Germline assignment: CDR1 KGHDR and CDR2 SFDVKD. V was shortened by 9 bases and J by 3 bases, with 17 bases between the two germline ends. The CDR3 covers 14 residues. The CDR3 DNA is TGTGCCACCCAGAAGGGAGGTGCCGACTACGAGCAGTACTTC. Its translation: CATQKGGADYEQYF.

J is TRBJ1-2 and V is TRBV3-1 (or the pseudogene TRBV3-2); possibly TRBD1 for D (5 bases). The CDR3 is 14 amino acids. Germline V gives CDR1 LGHDT, CDR2 YNNKEL (reference sequence). Trimming left V 4 bases short and J 3 bases short, with 12 bases between. The CDR3 region has the DNA TGTGCCAGCAGCCTCCGGATAGGGGACTATGGCTACACCTTC. This codes for CASSLRIGDYGYTF.

The V and J genes are TRBV5-4 and TRBJ2-7, with a possible D match to TRBD1 (6 bases). There are 14 residues in the CDR3. V lost 0 bases, J lost 5 bases, and 12 bases lay in between. The V gene's germline CDR1 is SGHNT and CDR2 YYREEE (reference sequence). This CDR3 is CASSLGGRRHEQYF. The CDR3 DNA follows: TGTGCCAGCAGCTTGGGGGGGCGGAGGCACGAGCAGTACTTC.

The rearrangement joins TRBV11-2 to TRBJ2-1, with TRBD2 matching 12 bases. The V segment lost 6 bases and the J segment 0 bases; nucleotides outside the gene matches: 9. The length of the CDR3 is 18 residues. From germline, CDR1 is SGHAT and CDR2 FQNNGV. The CDR3 coding sequence is TGTGCCAGCAGGCTGACCCTAGCGGGGGGGGACTCCTACAATGAGCAGTTCTTC. Translating gives CASRLTLAGGDSYNEQFF.

The rearrangement uses TRBV3-1 (or the pseudogene TRBV3-2) and TRBJ1-6; D is perhaps TRBD1 (5 bases). The germline CDR1 and CDR2 sequences are LGHDT and YNNKEL (reference sequence). The CDR3 totals 13 residues. V was clipped by 3 bases and J by 9 bases, with 9 bases between them. The CDR3 sequence is CASSQGRVSPLHF. In DNA form, the CDR3 reads TGTGCCAGCAGCCAGGGCAGGGTTTCACCCCTCCACTTT.

This clone was counted a single time. The rearrangement uses TRBV4-3 and TRBJ1-3; D gene unclear. V was clipped by 0 bases and J by 0 bases, with 12 bases between them. The CDR3 is 17 residues long. The germline CDR1 and CDR2 sequences are LGHNA and YSLEER. CDR3 sequence (DNA): TGCGCCAGCAGCCAAGAACCCCCGGGGTACTCTGGAAACACCATATATTTT. This translates into CASSQEPPGYSGNTIYF.

The genes are TRBV6-5 and TRBJ1-1; 8 bases align to TRBD1. The CDR3 contains 13 residues. V trimming: 5 bases; J trimming: 7 bases; junction bases outside the gene matches: 6. Germline values: CDR1 MNHEY, CDR2 SVGAGI. The CDR3 spells CASSRTGPGEAFF. DNA for the CDR3: TGTGCCAGCAGTCGGACAGGGCCTGGTGAAGCTTTCTTT.

The genes are TRBV10-1 and TRBJ2-1, with a tentative D call TRBD2 (7 bases). Trimming removed 2 bases at V and 5 bases at J, with 13 bases between. Germline CDR1 WNHNN, CDR2 SYGVQD (reference sequence). This CDR3 spans 15 amino acids. The CDR3 protein is CASSEGGAGDNEQFF. Written as DNA, the CDR3 is TGCGCCAGCAGTGAGGGGGGGGCTGGCGACAATGAGCAGTTCTTC.

This chain uses TRBV7-9 with TRBJ1-2; TRBD1 matches at 8 bases. CDR1 is SEHNR, CDR2 FQNEAQ, per germline (reference sequence). V trimming: 4 bases; J trimming: 6 bases; junction bases outside the gene matches: 4. This CDR3 is built from 13 residues. CDR3 region: CASSSTGVDGYTF. The DNA for the CDR3 is TGTGCCAGCAGCTCGACAGGGGTGGATGGCTACACCTTC.

The chain is built from TRBV12-3 or TRBV12-4 and TRBJ1-5; no definite D call. Trimming stripped 3 bases from V and 7 bases from J, with 10 bases between. The CDR3 is made up of 13 amino acids. The CDR3 region has the DNA TGTGCCAGCAGTTTGAAATGGCCGCAGCCCCAGCATTTT. The encoded protein is CASSLKWPQPQHF.

The V call is TRBV14, the J call TRBJ1-1; 8 bases agree with TRBD1. V dropped 6 bases and J dropped 1; count of bases not matched to a gene: 4. Germline CDR1 reads SGHDN; CDR2 reads FVKESK. This CDR3 has 14 amino acids. The CDR3 bases are TGTGCCAGCAGGAGACAGGGGAGGAACACTGAAGCTTTCTTT. Amino acids: CASRRQGRNTEAFF.